Listed here are 12 T cell receptor beta chains from one sample, sequenced in a study of shared T cell receptors in the human thymus. Sequencing was performed with immunoSEQ multiplex PCR; in TCRdb, only in-frame clones are kept and a portion is missing. This sample carries fewer than 700,000 clones, 85% to 90% of them seen once, and the ten largest clones take around 0.01%. In addition, the sample was reused for a study of human thymus T cells.

Sequencing was performed on thymocytes. Receptors originate from a boy in the first two years of life with a congenital heart defect.

The rearrangement joins TRBV5-1 to TRBJ2-7; 10 nucleotides line up with TRBD2. V trimming: 6 bases; J trimming: 3 bases; junction bases outside the gene matches: 9. The V gene's germline CDR1 is SGHRS and CDR2 YFSETQ. This CDR3 region has 15 residues. This CDR3 is CASNLLAGEDYEQYF. CDR3 sequence (DNA): TGCGCCAGCAACCTCCTAGCGGGAGAGGACTACGAGCAGTACTTC.

The J gene is TRBJ2-1, the V gene TRBV4-1; no clear D. CDR3 length: 14 amino acids. The germline V gene encodes CDR1 MGHRA and CDR2 YSYEKL. V was clipped by 0 bases and J by 6 bases, with 9 bases between them. The CDR3 DNA reads as TGCGCCAGCAGCCAAGAGGCGCGGTCCAATGAGCAGTTCTTC. Translation gives CASSQEARSNEQFF.

The chain has TRBV7-9 and TRBJ1-1; possibly TRBD1 for D (6 bases). This CDR3 region has 16 residues. The germline V gene has CDR1 SEHNR and CDR2 FQNEAQ (reference sequence). V was shortened by 5 bases and J by 0 bases, with 16 bases between the two germline ends. The CDR3 here is CASSPIRRTVNTEAFF. The DNA for the CDR3 is TGTGCCAGCAGCCCAATACGCCGGACAGTGAACACTGAAGCTTTCTTT.

The chain employs TRBV25-1 and TRBJ2-7, with 10 bases that match TRBD2. CDR1 MGHDK and CDR2 SYGVNS come from the germline V gene. The CDR3 spans 17 residues. V lost 0 bases, J lost 2 bases, and 7 bases stayed unmatched. Here the CDR3 DNA reads TGTGCCAGCAGTGAATATCTCCAGCGGGAGGGGCCCTACGAGCAGTACTTC. Residues: CASSEYLQREGPYEQYF.

The chain recombines TRBV2 with TRBJ1-2; D is possibly TRBD1 (5 bases). Trimming cost V 2 bases and J 10 bases, with 23 bases left between them. The CDR3 totals 16 residues. Per germline, CDR1 SNHLY and CDR2 FYNNEI. The chain's CDR3 is CASSELPGGTNVDYTF. The DNA for the CDR3 is TGTGCCAGCAGTGAACTGCCGGGGGGAACTAATGTGGACTACACCTTC.

The rearrangement uses TRBV20-1 and TRBJ2-5, with D hard to call. Per germline, CDR1 DFQATT and CDR2 SNEGSKA (reference sequence). This CDR3 comprises 11 residues. The CDR3 region has the DNA TGCAGCGTCCGAGGATGGGAGACCCAGTACTTC. The encoded protein is CSVRGWETQYF.

This chain joins TRBV7-9 and TRBJ1-2; TRBD1 is a possible D gene (6 bases). This CDR3 spans 17 amino acids. Germline lookup yields CDR1 SEHNR and CDR2 FQNEAQ (reference sequence). Trimming shortened V by 4 bases and J by 2 bases, and 20 bases separated the two germline ends. The CDR3 region has the DNA TGTGCCAGCAGCTGGAAGGGGACACAGGGAGGGAACTATGGCTACACCTTC. It encodes CASSWKGTQGGNYGYTF.

J is TRBJ2-7 and V is TRBV27, with TRBD2 matching over 14 bases. Germline CDR1 is MNHEY and CDR2 is SMNVEV (reference sequence). After removal of 4 bases from V and 3 bases from J, the junction contained 5 bases not matched to a gene. The CDR3 contains 16 residues. The CDR3 DNA reads as TGTGCCAGCAGTTCTCGGACTAGCGGGAGGCTCTACGAGCAGTACTTC. This sequence encodes CASSSRTSGRLYEQYF.

The chain couples TRBV27 to TRBJ1-1, with 7 positions matching TRBD1. This CDR3 is 13 amino acids long. The ends lost 2 bases at V and 7 bases at J; junction bases unmatched: 4. The germline gives CDR1 MNHEY, CDR2 SMNVEV (reference sequence). CDR3 sequence (DNA): TGTGCCAGCAGTTTAGAGGGGGCCGTTGAAGCTTTCTTT. Protein product: CASSLEGAVEAFF.

The genes are TRBV25-1 and TRBJ2-4, with TRBD2 as a possible D gene (6 bases). Trimming cost V 4 bases and J 6 bases, with 22 bases left between them. The germline V gene has CDR1 MGHDK and CDR2 SYGVNS. This CDR3 comprises 17 residues. The CDR3 region is CASSGVSTRGYRNIQYF. The CDR3 DNA reads as TGTGCCAGCAGTGGGGTTTCGACTAGGGGTTATCGAAACATTCAGTACTTC.

The gene calls are TRBV27 and TRBJ2-7; 9 positions match TRBD1. Germline CDR1 MNHEY, CDR2 SMNVEV (reference sequence). This CDR3 spans 14 amino acids. V shed 6 bases, J shed 3 bases, and the junction held 6 bases outside the gene matches. The CDR3 DNA is TGTGCCAGCAGACACAAGGACAGGGGCTACGAGCAGTACTTC. Encoded protein: CASRHKDRGYEQYF.

This clone was seen only once. The chain couples TRBV27 to TRBJ2-1; TRBD2 agrees at 10 bases. CDR1 MNHEY and CDR2 SMNVEV come from the germline V gene (reference sequence). The ends lost 5 bases at V and 2 bases at J; junction bases unmatched: 6. The CDR3 has 16 residues. As DNA, the CDR3 is TGTGCCAGCAGTCCGCCGGGACTAGCGACCTACAATGAGCAGTTCTTC. It encodes CASSPPGLATYNEQFF.